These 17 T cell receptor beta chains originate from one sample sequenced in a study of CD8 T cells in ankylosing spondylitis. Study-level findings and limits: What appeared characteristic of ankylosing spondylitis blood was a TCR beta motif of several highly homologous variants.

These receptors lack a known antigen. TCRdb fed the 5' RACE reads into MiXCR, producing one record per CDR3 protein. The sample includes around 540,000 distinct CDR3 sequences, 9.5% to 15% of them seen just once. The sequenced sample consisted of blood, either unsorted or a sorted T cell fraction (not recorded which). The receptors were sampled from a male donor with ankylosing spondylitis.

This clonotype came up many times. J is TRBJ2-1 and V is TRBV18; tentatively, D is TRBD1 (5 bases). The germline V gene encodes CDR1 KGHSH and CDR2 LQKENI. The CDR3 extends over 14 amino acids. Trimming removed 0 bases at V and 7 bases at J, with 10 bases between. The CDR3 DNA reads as TGTGCCAGCTCACCACCGACAGATAGGAATGAGCAGTTCTTC. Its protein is CASSPPTDRNEQFF.

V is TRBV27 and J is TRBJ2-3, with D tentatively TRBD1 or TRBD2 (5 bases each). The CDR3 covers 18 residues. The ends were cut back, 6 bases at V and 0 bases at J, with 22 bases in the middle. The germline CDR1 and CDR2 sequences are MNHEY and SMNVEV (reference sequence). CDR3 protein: CASSPSPGPRVSTDTQYF. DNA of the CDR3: TGTGCCAGCAGCCCAAGTCCGGGACCGCGCGTTAGCACAGATACGCAGTATTTT.

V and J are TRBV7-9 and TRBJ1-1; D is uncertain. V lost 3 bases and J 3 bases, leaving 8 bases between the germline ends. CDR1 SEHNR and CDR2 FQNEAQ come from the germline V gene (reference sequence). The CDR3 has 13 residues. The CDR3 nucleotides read TGTGCCAGCAGCTTCACCTGGGACACTGAAGCTTTCTTT. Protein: CASSFTWDTEAFF.

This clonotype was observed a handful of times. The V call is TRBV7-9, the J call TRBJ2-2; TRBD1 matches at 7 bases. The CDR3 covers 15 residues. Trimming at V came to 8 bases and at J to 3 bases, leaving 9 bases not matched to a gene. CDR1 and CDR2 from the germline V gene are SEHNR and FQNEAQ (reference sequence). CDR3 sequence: CASPPGTVDTGELFF. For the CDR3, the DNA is TGTGCCAGCCCCCCCGGGACAGTCGACACCGGGGAGCTGTTTTTT.

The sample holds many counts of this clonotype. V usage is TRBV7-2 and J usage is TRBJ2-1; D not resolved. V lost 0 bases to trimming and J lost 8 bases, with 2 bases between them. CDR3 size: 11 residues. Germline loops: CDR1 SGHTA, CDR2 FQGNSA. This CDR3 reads CASSLAHEQFF. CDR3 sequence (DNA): TGTGCCAGCAGCTTAGCCCATGAGCAGTTCTTC.

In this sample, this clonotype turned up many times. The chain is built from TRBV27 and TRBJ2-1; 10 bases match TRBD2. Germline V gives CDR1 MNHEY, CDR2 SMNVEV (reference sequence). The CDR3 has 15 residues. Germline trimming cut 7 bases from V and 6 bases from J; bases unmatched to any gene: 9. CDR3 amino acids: CASIPWASGSNEQFF. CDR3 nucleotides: TGTGCCAGCATTCCATGGGCTAGCGGGAGCAATGAGCAGTTCTTC.

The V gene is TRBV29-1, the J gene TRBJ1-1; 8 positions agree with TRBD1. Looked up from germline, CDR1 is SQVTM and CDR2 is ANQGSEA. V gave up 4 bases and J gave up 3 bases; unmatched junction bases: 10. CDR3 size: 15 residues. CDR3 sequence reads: CSVGTGKVGDTEAFF. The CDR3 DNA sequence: TGCAGCGTTGGGACAGGGAAAGTGGGGGACACTGAAGCTTTCTTT.

CDR3 nucleotide sequence: TGCAGCGCGGTGACCGGACCGTGGGGCGAGCAGTACGTC. Protein sequence: CSAVTGPWGEQYV. This sequence joins TRBV29-1 and TRBJ2-7, with D unresolved. The CDR3 extends over 13 amino acids. Germline CDR1 reads SQVTM; CDR2 reads ANQGSEA. Between the trimmed V and J ends, which lost 7 bases and 6 bases, there was a span of 19 bases.

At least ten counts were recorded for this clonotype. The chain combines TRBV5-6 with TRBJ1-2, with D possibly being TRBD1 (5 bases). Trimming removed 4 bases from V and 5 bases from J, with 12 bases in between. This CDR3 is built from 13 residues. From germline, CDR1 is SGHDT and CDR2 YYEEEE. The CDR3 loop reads CASSHRRLYGYTF. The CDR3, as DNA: TGTGCCAGCAGCCACAGGAGACTTTATGGCTACACCTTC.

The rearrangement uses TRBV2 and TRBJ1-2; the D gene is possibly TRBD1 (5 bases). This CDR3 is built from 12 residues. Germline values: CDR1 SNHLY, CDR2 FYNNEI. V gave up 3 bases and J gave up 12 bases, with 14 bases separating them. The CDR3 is CASSDSSRENTF. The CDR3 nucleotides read TGTGCCAGCAGTGATAGTAGCAGGGAAAACACCTTC.

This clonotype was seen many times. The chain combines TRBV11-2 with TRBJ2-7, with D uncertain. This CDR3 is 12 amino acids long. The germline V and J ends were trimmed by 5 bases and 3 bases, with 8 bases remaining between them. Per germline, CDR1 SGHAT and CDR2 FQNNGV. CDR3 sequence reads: CASSPRYYEQYF. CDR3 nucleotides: TGTGCCAGCAGCCCCCGCTACTACGAGCAGTACTTC.

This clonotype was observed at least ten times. Written as DNA, the CDR3 is TGCGCCAGCAGCGAACCGGGACAGGGGAACTATGGCTACACCTTC. Protein product: CASSEPGQGNYGYTF. V usage is TRBV5-1 and J usage is TRBJ1-2, with 10 nucleotides matching TRBD1. This CDR3 spans 15 amino acids. Trimming at V came to 4 bases and at J to 2 bases, leaving 5 bases not matched to a gene. The germline gives CDR1 SGHRS, CDR2 YFSETQ.

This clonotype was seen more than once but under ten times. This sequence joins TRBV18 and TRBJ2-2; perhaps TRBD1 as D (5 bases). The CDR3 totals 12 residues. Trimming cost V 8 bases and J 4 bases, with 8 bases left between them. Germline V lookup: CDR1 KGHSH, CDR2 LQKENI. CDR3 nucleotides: TGTGCCAGCGACAGAGGCACCGGGGAGCTGTTTTTT. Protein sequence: CASDRGTGELFF.

The CDR3 DNA is TGTGCCAGCAGCCGTGATCCCGGGACAGCCCCGTTCGCGAACACCGGGGAGCTGTTTTTT. It translates to CASSRDPGTAPFANTGELFF. The gene calls are TRBV4-2 and TRBJ2-2; TRBD1 aligns across 7 bases. Germline trimming cut 4 bases from V and 0 bases from J; bases unmatched to any gene: 17. Germline V CDR1 and CDR2: LGHNA, YNFKEQ. This CDR3 spans 20 amino acids.

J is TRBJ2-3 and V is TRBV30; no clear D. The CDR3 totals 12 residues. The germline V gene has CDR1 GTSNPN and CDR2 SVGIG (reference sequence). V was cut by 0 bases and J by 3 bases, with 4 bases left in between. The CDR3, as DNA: TGTGCCTGGAGTGTACAGACAGATACGCAGTATTTT. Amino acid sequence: CAWSVQTDTQYF.

CDR3 amino acids: CATSSHRGPQPQHF. The CDR3 bases are TGTGCCACCAGCAGTCACAGGGGGCCTCAGCCCCAGCATTTT. The rearrangement uses TRBV15 and TRBJ1-5; 9 bases fit TRBD1. Trimming removed 3 bases from V and 6 bases from J; junction bases left unmatched: 3. There are 14 residues in the CDR3. The germline CDR1 and CDR2 sequences are LNHNV and YYDKDF (reference sequence).

CDR3 bases: TGTGCCAGCAGCTTAGATCAAGGACCAGCGGATGAGCAGTTCTTC. Protein product: CASSLDQGPADEQFF. The genes are TRBV11-3 and TRBJ2-1, with D possibly being TRBD2 (5 bases). V lost 0 bases to trimming and J lost 8 bases, with 14 bases between them. The CDR3 runs to 15 residues. CDR1 is SGHNT, CDR2 YENEEA, per germline.